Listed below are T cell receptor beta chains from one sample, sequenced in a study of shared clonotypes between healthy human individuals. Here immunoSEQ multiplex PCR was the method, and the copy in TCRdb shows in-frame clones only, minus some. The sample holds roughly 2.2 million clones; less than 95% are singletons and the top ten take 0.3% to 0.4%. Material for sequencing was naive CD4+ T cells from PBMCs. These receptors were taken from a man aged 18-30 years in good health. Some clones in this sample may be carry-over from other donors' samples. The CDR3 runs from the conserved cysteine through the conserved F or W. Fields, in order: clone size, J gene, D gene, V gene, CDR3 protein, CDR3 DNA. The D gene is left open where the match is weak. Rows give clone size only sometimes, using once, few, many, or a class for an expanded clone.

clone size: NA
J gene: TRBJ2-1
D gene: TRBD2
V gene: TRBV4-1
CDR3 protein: CASSQGEGGPSYEQFF
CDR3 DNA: TGCGCCAGCAGCCAAGGGGAGGGTGGGCCCTCGTATGAGCAGTTCTTC

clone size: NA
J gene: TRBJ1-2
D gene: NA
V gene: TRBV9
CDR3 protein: CASSVGGQLANYGYTF
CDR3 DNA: TGTGCCAGCAGCGTGGGGGGACAACTAGCTAACTATGGCTACACCTTC

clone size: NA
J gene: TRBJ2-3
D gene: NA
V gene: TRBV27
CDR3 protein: CASSPTSRLVRTDTQYF
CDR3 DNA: TGTGCCAGCAGTCCCACCTCTAGACTGGTACGCACAGATACGCAGTATTTT

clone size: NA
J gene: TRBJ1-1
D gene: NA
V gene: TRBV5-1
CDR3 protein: CASSLAGSSNTEAFF
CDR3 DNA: TGCGCCAGCAGCTTGGCTGGCAGCTCGAACACTGAAGCTTTCTTT

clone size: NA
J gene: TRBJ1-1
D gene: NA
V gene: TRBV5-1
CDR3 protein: CASSPGVNTEAFF
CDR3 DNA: TGCGCCAGCAGCCCTGGGGTGAACACTGAAGCTTTCTTT

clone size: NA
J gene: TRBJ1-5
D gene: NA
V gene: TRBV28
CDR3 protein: CASSFGSQPQHF
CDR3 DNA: TGTGCCAGCAGTTTCGGCAGTCAGCCCCAGCATTTT

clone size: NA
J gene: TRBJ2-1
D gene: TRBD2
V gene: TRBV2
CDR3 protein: CASSDGLAWDEQFF
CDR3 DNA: TGTGCCAGCAGTGACGGACTAGCGTGGGATGAGCAGTTCTTC

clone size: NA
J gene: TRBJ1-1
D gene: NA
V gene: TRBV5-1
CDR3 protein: CASSLVGPENTEAFF
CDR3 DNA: TGCGCCAGCAGCTTGGTTGGTCCGGAGAACACTGAAGCTTTCTTT

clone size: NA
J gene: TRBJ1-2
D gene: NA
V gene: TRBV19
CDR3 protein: CASSSKQGNYGYTF
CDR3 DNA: TGTGCCAGTAGTTCCAAACAGGGTAACTATGGCTACACCTTC

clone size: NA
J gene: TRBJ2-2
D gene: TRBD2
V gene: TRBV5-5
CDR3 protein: CASSPPLAGGLALGTGELFF
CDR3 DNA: TGTGCCAGCAGTCCCCCACTGGCAGGGGGACTAGCCCTGGGCACCGGGGAGCTGTTTTTT

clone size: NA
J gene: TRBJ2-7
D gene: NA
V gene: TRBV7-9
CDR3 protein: CASSLSGGEEQYF
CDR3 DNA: TGTGCCAGCAGCTTGTCGGGTGGTGAGGAGCAGTACTTC

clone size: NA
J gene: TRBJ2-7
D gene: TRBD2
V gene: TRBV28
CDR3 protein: CASSPHRTSGYEQYF
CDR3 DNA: TGTGCCAGCAGTCCACACCGGACTAGCGGCTACGAGCAGTACTTC

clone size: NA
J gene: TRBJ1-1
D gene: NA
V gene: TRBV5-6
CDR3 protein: CASSFDIQRGNTEAFF
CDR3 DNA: TGTGCCAGCAGCTTCGATATCCAGAGGGGAAACACTGAAGCTTTCTTT

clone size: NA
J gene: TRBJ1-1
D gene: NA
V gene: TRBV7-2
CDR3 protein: CASSLARGAEAFF
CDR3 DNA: TGTGCCAGCAGCTTAGCCAGGGGCGCTGAAGCTTTCTTT

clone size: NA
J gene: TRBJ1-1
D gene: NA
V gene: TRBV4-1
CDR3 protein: CASRMTGPANTEAFF
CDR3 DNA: TGCGCCAGCAGGATGACAGGCCCGGCGAACACTGAAGCTTTCTTT

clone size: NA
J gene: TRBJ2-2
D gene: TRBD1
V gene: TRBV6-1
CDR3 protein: CASRRDRNTGELFF
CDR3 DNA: TGTGCCAGCAGGAGGGACAGGAACACCGGGGAGCTGTTTTTT

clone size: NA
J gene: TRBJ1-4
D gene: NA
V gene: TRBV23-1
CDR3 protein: CASSQYLLGGKLFF
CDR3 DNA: TGCGCCAGCAGTCAATACTTATTAGGGGGGAAACTGTTTTTT

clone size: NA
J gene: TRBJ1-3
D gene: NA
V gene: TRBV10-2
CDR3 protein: CASRSRGRAGGNTIYF
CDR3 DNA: TGCGCCAGCAGGTCCCGCGGGAGGGCAGGAGGAAACACCATATATTTT

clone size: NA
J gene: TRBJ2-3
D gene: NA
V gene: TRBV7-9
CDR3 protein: CASSLVGAASVATNTQYF
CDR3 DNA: TGTGCCAGCAGCTTAGTGGGCGCGGCATCTGTGGCCACTAATACGCAGTATTTT

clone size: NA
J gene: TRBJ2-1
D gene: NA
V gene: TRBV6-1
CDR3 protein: CASRPGGPDNEQFF
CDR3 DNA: TGTGCCAGCCGCCCTGGAGGGCCAGACAATGAGCAGTTCTTC

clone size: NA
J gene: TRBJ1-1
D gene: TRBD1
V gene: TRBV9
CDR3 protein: CASSVRDRGLPAFF
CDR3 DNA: TGTGCCAGCAGCGTTCGGGACAGGGGTTTACCCGCTTTCTTT

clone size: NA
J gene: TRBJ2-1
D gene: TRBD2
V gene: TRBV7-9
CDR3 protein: CASSRREEPSGEQFF
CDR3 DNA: TGTGCCAGCAGCCGCCGGGAGGAACCCTCTGGTGAGCAGTTCTTC

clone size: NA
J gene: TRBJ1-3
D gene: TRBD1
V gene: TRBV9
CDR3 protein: CASSVAKDRDSGNTIYF
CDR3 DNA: TGTGCCAGCAGCGTAGCTAAAGACAGGGACTCTGGAAACACCATATATTTT

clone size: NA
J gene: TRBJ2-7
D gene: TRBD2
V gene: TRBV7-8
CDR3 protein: CATGTSGPYEQYF
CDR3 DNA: TGTGCCACCGGGACTAGCGGACCCTACGAGCAGTACTTC

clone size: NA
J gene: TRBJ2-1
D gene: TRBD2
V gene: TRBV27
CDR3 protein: CASRTRLAGGDNEQFF
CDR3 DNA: TGTGCCAGCAGGACCAGACTAGCGGGAGGCGACAATGAGCAGTTCTTC

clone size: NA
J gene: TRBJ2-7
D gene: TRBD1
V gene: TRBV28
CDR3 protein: CASSGQGNEQYF
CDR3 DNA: TGTGCCAGCAGTGGACAGGGCAACGAGCAGTACTTC

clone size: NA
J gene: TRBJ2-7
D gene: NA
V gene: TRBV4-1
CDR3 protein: CASSQVGRGLLEQYF
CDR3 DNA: TGCGCCAGCAGCCAAGTAGGAAGGGGCTTGCTCGAGCAGTACTTC

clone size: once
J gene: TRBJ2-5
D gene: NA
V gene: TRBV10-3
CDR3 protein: CAIGPSGSVRETQYF
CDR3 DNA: TGTGCCATCGGCCCTTCGGGGAGCGTCAGGGAGACCCAGTACTTC

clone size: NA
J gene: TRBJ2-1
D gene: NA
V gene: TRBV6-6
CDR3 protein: CASSPGLTYNEQFF
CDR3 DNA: TGTGCCAGCAGTCCAGGGTTGACCTACAATGAGCAGTTCTTC

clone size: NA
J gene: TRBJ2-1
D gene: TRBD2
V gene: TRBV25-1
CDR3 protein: CASSGSPGGASYNEQFF
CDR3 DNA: TGTGCCAGCAGTGGATCACCCGGGGGGGCGTCATACAATGAGCAGTTCTTC

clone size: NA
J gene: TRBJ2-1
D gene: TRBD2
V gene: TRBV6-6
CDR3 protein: CASSYSTALAGDEQFF
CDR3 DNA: TGTGCCAGCAGTTACTCGACAGCACTAGCGGGAGATGAGCAGTTCTTC

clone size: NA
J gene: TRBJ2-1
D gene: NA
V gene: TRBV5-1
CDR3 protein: CASSAASSYNEQFF
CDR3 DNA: TGCGCCAGCTCCGCCGCGAGCTCCTACAATGAGCAGTTCTTC

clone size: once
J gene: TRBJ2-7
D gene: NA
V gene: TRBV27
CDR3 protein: CASSLGSAGAEQYF
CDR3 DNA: TGTGCCAGCAGTTTAGGTTCCGCGGGGGCCGAGCAGTACTTC

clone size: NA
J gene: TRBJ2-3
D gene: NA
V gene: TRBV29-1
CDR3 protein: CSVDVQTSTDTQYF
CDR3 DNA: TGCAGCGTTGACGTCCAGACTAGCACAGATACGCAGTATTTT

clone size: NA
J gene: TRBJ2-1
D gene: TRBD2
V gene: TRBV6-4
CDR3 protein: CASRRLAASYNEQFF
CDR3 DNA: TGTGCCAGCAGGAGGCTAGCGGCTAGCTACAATGAGCAGTTCTTC

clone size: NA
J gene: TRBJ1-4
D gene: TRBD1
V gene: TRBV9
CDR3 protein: CASSVEGAGEKLFF
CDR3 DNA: TGTGCCAGCAGCGTAGAGGGGGCCGGTGAAAAACTGTTTTTT

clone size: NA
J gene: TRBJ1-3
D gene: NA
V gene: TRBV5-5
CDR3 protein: CASSLDPISGNTIYF
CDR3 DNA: TGTGCCAGCAGCTTGGATCCGATCTCTGGAAACACCATATATTTT

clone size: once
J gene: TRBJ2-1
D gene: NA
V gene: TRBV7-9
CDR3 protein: CASSLVRREDSYNEQFF
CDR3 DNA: TGTGCCAGCAGCTTAGTAAGGCGGGAAGACTCCTACAATGAGCAGTTCTTC

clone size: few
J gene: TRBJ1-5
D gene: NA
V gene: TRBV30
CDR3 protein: CAWCQQPNQPQHF
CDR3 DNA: TGTGCCTGGTGCCAGCAGCCCAATCAGCCCCAGCATTTT

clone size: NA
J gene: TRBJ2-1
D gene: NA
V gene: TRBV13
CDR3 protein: CASSLSRFSYNEQFF
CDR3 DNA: TGTGCCAGCAGCTTGAGTCGATTCTCCTACAATGAGCAGTTCTTC